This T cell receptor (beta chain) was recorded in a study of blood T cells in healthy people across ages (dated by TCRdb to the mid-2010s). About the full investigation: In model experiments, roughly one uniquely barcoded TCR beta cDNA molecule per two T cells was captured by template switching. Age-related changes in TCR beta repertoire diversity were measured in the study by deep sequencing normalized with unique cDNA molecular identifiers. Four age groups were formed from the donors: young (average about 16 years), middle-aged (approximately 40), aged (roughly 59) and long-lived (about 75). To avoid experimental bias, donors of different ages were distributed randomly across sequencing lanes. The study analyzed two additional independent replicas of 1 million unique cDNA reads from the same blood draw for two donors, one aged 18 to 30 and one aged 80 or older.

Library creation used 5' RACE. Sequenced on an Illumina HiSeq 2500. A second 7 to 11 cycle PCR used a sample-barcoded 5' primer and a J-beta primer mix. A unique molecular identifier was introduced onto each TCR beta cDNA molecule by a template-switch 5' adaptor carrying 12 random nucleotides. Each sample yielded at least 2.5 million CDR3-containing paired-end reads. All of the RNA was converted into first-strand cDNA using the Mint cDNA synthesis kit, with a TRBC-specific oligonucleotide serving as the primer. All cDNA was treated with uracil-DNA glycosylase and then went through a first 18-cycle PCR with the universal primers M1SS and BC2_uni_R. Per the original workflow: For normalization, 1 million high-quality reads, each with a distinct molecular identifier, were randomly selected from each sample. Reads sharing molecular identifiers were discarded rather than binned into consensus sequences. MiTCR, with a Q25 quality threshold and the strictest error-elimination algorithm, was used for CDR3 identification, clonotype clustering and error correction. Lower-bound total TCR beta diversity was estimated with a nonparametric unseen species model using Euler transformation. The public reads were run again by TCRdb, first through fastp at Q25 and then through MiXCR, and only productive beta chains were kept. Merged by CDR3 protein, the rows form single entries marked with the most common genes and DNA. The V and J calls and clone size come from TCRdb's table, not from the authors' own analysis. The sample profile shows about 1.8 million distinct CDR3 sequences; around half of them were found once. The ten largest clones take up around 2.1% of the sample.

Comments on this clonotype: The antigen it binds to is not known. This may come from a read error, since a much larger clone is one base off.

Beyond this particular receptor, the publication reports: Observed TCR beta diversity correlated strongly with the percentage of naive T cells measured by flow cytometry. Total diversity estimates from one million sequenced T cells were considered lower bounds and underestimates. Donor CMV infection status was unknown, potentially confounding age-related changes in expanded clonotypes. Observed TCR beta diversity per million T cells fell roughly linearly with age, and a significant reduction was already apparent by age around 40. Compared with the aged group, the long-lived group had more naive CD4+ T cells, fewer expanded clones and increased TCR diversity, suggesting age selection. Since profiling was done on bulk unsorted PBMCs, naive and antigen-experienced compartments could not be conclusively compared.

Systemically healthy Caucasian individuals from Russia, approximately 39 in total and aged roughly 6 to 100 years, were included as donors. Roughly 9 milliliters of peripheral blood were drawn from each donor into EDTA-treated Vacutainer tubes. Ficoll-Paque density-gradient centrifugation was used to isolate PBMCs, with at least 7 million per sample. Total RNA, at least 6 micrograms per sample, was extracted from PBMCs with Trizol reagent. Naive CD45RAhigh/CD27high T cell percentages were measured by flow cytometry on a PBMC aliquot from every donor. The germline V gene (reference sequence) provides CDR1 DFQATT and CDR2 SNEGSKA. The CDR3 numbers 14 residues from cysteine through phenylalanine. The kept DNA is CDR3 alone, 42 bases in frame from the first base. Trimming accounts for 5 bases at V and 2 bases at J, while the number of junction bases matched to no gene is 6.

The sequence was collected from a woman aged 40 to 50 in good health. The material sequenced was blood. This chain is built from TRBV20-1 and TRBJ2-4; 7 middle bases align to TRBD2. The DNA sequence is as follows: TGCAGTGCTTTGGACGGGGGGTCCAAAAACATTCAGTACTTC. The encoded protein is CSALDGGSKNIQYF.